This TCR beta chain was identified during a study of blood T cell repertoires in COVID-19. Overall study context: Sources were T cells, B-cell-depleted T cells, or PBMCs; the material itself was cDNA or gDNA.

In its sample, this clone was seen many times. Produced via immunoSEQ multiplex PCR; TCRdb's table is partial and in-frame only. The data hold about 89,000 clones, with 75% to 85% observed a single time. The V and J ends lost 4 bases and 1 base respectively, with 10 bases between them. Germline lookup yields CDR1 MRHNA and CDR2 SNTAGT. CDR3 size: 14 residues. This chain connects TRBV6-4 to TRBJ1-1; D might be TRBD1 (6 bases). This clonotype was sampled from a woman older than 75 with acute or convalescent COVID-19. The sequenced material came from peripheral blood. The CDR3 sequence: CASSATGENTEAFF. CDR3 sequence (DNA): TGTGCCAGCAGTGCGACAGGAGAGAACACTGAAGCTTTCTTT.